These 2 T cell receptor beta chains came from one sample sequenced in a study of cytomegalovirus exposure and HLA in healthy donors. The PCR had 60 Vbeta and 13 Jbeta primers. Some clones are missing from TCRdb's copy, which holds only in-frame ones; the method was immunoSEQ multiplex PCR. The repertoire holds 200,000 or so clones, with around 80% as singletons. Specimen: PBMCs. The receptors come from a young woman in good health and CMV-seropositive.

This chain links TRBV7-6 with TRBJ2-2; 8 positions match TRBD2. CDR1 is SGHVS, CDR2 FNYEAQ, per germline. The CDR3 totals 17 residues. V shed 5 bases and J 1 base; nucleotides not matched to a gene: 9. The CDR3 nucleotides read TGTGCCAGCAGCCAACACAGCGGGGGCCGGAACACCGGGGAGCTGTTTTTT. Translation gives CASSQHSGGRNTGELFF.

This clone has just one count. The chain joins TRBV2 to TRBJ1-5; D may be TRBD1 (6 bases). Germline CDR1 and CDR2: SNHLY and FYNNEI. Between the trimmed V and J ends, which lost 6 bases and 5 bases, there was a span of 17 bases. This CDR3 has 15 residues. For the CDR3, the DNA is TGTGCCAGCAGCGGAGGACAGCTGGGGTATCAGCCCCAGCATTTT. Translating gives CASSGGQLGYQPQHF.